These 14 T cell receptor beta chains originate from one sample sequenced in a study of CD8 T cells in ankylosing spondylitis. Their specific antigens are unknown. MiXCR was run by TCRdb on the 5' RACE reads, yielding one entry per CDR3 protein. The sample shows about 480,000 distinct CDR3 sequences, under 20% of them seen only once. Study-level points and caveats: A TCR beta motif made of roughly eight highly homologous variants seemed typical of ankylosing spondylitis blood.

Input material: blood, either unsorted or a sorted T cell fraction (not recorded which). The receptors shown here come from a male donor with ankylosing spondylitis.

This clonotype was observed a handful of times. The rearrangement uses TRBV5-1 and TRBJ2-7; TRBD2 matches 10 bases. The CDR3 is made up of 16 amino acids. V was pared by 0 bases and J by 0 bases, with 3 bases of the junction left unmatched. Germline values: CDR1 SGHRS, CDR2 YFSETQ. The CDR3: CASSLALAGVSYEQYF. CDR3 nucleotide sequence: TGCGCCAGCAGCTTGGCTCTAGCGGGGGTCTCCTACGAGCAGTACTTC.

The J gene is TRBJ1-4, the V gene TRBV12-3 or TRBV12-4; D call uncertain. CDR3 length: 14 amino acids. V shed 7 bases and J shed 0 bases, with 9 bases lying between them. CDR3 sequence (DNA): TGTGCCAGCACCCCTTTTGCAACTAATGAAAAACTGTTTTTT. As protein: CASTPFATNEKLFF.

This chain uses TRBV6-2 or TRBV6-3 with TRBJ1-2; no reliable D call. Germline lookup yields CDR1 MNHEY and CDR2 SVGEGT. CDR3 size: 12 residues. The V gene lost 0 bases and the J gene lost 5 bases, with 4 bases spanning the gap. In nucleotides, the CDR3 is TGTGCCAGCAGTTACTCTCAGTATGGCTACACCTTC. Its protein is CASSYSQYGYTF.

The chain has TRBV12-3 or TRBV12-4 and TRBJ1-2, with D unclear. The CDR3 sequence is 15 residues long. V was shortened by 2 bases and J by 4 bases, with 14 bases between the two germline ends. The chain's CDR3 is CASSLHSGETYGYTF. The CDR3 bases are TGTGCCAGCAGTTTACACAGTGGGGAGACCTATGGCTACACCTTC.

This chain joins TRBV7-3 and TRBJ2-1; the D is unclear. V was shortened by 5 bases and J by 8 bases, with 16 bases between the two germline ends. CDR1 is SGHTA, CDR2 FQGTGA, per germline. The CDR3 consists of 14 residues. CDR3 sequence: CASSAQSSSHEQFF. DNA for the CDR3: TGTGCCAGCAGCGCCCAATCTAGTTCCCATGAGCAGTTCTTC. The entire variable domain, with the rest obtained from reference TRBV7-3 and TRBJ2-1, is as follows: GAGVSQTPSNKVTEKGKYVELRCDPISGHTALYWYRQSLGQGPEFLIYFQGTGAADDSGLPNDRFFAVRPEGSVSTLKIQRTERGDSAVYLCASSAQSSSHEQFFGPGTRLTVL.

The V call is TRBV5-1, the J call TRBJ2-3, with D maybe TRBD1 (6 bases). The V gene's germline CDR1 is SGHRS and CDR2 YFSETQ. V was cut by 4 bases and J by 5 bases, with 14 bases left in between. The CDR3 contains 14 residues. The CDR3: CASSDQTGKDTQYF. CDR3 DNA sequence: TGCGCCAGCAGCGATCAGACAGGCAAAGATACGCAGTATTTT.

The V and J genes are TRBV20-1 and TRBJ1-2, with unresolved D. V was cut by 2 bases and J by 5 bases, with 9 bases left in between. The CDR3 has 12 amino acids. Looked up from germline, CDR1 is DFQATT and CDR2 is SNEGSKA (reference sequence). The CDR3, as DNA: TGCAGTGCTAGACCCGACTGGTATGGCTACACCTTC. This sequence encodes CSARPDWYGYTF.

The J gene is TRBJ2-3, the V gene TRBV6-5; 8 bases align to TRBD2. Germline V gives CDR1 MNHEY, CDR2 SVGAGI. This CDR3 is built from 13 residues. The trim removed 2 bases at V and 5 bases at J, leaving 0 bases unmatched. The CDR3 sequence is CASSYLAGDTQYF. The CDR3 bases are TGTGCCAGCAGTTACCTAGCGGGAGATACGCAGTATTTT.

The genes are TRBV29-1 and TRBJ1-2; unclear D gene. Looked up from germline, CDR1 is SQVTM and CDR2 is ANQGSEA. Trimming took off 7 bases at V and 6 bases at J, with 15 bases between the two ends. The CDR3 contains 12 residues. The CDR3: CSGERRLDGYTF. The DNA for the CDR3 is TGCAGCGGCGAGAGGAGATTGGATGGCTACACCTTC.

To note about this clonotype: One end of the junction varies from germline; a read error may be responsible. This rearrangement joins TRBV12-3 or TRBV12-4 to TRBJ1-1; tentatively, D is TRBD1 (6 bases). The CDR3 consists of 18 residues. CDR3 sequence reads: CARRPALRGLRVNTEAFF. The CDR3 DNA follows: TGTGCCCGCAGACCGGCCTTGCGGGGGCTGCGGGTGAACACTGAAGCTTTCTTT.

This clonotype has just a few counts. The chain couples TRBV7-9 to TRBJ1-3; D remains ambiguous. V shed 1 base and J shed 0 bases, with 13 bases lying between them. Germline values: CDR1 SEHNR, CDR2 FQNEAQ (reference sequence). The CDR3 is 17 amino acids. For the CDR3, the DNA is TGTGCCAGCAGCTTAGAGGCCAGCCACTACTCTGGAAACACCATATATTTT. Encoded protein: CASSLEASHYSGNTIYF.

The genes are TRBV18 and TRBJ2-1; the D is unclear. The CDR3 loop spans 15 amino acids. Trimming cost V 4 bases and J 1 base, with 11 bases left between them. Germline CDR1 and CDR2: KGHSH and LQKENI. The CDR3 coding sequence is TGTGCCAGCTCACGTTCCACAGAGTCCTACAATGAGCAGTTCTTC. Translation: CASSRSTESYNEQFF.

This clonotype has at least ten counts. The gene calls are TRBV5-1 and TRBJ2-1; 9 bases map to TRBD2. Looked up from germline, CDR1 is SGHRS and CDR2 is YFSETQ. V lost 0 bases, J lost 1 base, and 2 bases stayed unmatched. The length of the CDR3 is 16 residues. In nucleotides, the CDR3 is TGCGCCAGCAGCTTGGGCGGGAGGGCGTCCTACAATGAGCAGTTCTTC. It is translated as CASSLGGRASYNEQFF.

This rearrangement joins TRBV12-3 or TRBV12-4 to TRBJ2-3; 8 bases agree with TRBD1. The trim removed 1 base at V and 0 bases at J, leaving 3 bases unmatched. The CDR3 covers 16 residues. The CDR3: CASSLGTGRSTDTQYF. The CDR3 DNA reads TGTGCCAGCAGTTTAGGGACAGGGCGGAGCACAGATACGCAGTATTTT.